This T cell receptor beta chain was found in a study of PD-1 blockade in mismatch repair-deficient tumors. Sequencing used immunoSEQ multiplex PCR; TCRdb keeps in-frame clones, though not all of them. The sample lists roughly 120,000 clones, about nine tenths occurring once. This clone was counted between two and nine times. The CDR3 consists of 15 residues. The germline V and J ends were trimmed by 5 bases and 1 base, with 14 bases remaining between them. CDR1 is SEHNR, CDR2 FQNEAQ, per germline (reference sequence). All patients were mismatch repair deficient, assessed by either PCR or immunohistochemistry. A few pembrolizumab responders had their TCRs sequenced.

The receptor was isolated from an adult with mismatch repair-deficient cancer. The sequencing here drew on peripheral blood, taken about 17 months after starting pembrolizumab. The V and J genes are TRBV7-9 and TRBJ1-1; no reliable D call. The CDR3 coding sequence is TGTGCCAGCAGCCGAGGAAGGTGGGGGAACACTGAAGCTTTCTTT. Its protein is CASSRGRWGNTEAFF.